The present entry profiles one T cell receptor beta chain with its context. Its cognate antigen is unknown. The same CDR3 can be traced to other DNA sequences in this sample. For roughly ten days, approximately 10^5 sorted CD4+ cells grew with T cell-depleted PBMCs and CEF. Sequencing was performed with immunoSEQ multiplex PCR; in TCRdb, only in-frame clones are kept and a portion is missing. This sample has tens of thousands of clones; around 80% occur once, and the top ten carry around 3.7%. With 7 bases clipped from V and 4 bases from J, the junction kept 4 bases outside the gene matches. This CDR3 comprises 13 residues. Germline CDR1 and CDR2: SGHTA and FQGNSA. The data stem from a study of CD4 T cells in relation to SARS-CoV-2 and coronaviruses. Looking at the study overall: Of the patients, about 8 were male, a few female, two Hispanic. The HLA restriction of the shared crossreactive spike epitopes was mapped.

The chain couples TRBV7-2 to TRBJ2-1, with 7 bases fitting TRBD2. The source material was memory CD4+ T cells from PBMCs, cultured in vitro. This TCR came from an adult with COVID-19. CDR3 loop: CASNRDYYNEQFF. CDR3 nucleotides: TGTGCCAGCAACCGGGACTATTACAATGAGCAGTTCTTC.